These 20 T cell receptor beta chains were all obtained from the same sample, sequenced in a study of regulatory T cells in long-lasting Graves disease. The time point is: newly diagnosed GD, antithyroid drugs for less than 3 months. PBMCs provided the RNA from which the TCR library was made. Building the TCR beta libraries relied on iRepertoire HTBI primers, and CDR3 regions underwent Arm-PCR. TCRdb recomputed calls from the multiplex PCR reads with MiXCR, one row per CDR3 protein. Of some 370,000 distinct CDR3 sequences listed, 12% were seen once; the top ten hold over 15%. This same sample was also taken into another study, of T cells in Graves' hyperthyroidism and ophthalmopathy.

This specimen was peripheral blood mononuclear cells (PBMCs), taken at new diagnosis, from a patient treated with antithyroid drugs. Receptors were obtained from a woman in her late teens or twenties with Graves disease.

Ten or more counts support this clonotype. The rearrangement joins TRBV7-9 to TRBJ2-7, with a weak D call TRBD1 (6 bases). The V gene lost 5 bases and the J gene lost 2 bases, with 10 bases spanning the gap. This CDR3 comprises 13 residues. Germline lookup yields CDR1 SEHNR and CDR2 FQNEAQ (reference sequence). The DNA of the CDR3 is TGTGCCAGCAGCCCTCGGGACACCTACGAGCAGTACGTC. This translates into CASSPRDTYEQYV.

At least ten counts were recorded for this clonotype. The chain employs TRBV27 and TRBJ1-4, with a weak D call TRBD1 (6 bases). The length of the CDR3 is 14 residues. The V end was cut by 5 bases, the J end by 4 bases, with 11 bases between. Looked up from germline, CDR1 is MNHEY and CDR2 is SMNVEV (reference sequence). The CDR3 sequence is CASSDAGVNEKLFF. The CDR3 DNA reads TGTGCCAGCAGTGACGCAGGGGTTAATGAAAAACTGTTTTTT.

About this clonotype: A much larger clone lies a single base off, so this may be a read error. The chain links TRBV20-1 to TRBJ2-5; 7 nucleotides align to TRBD1. This CDR3 is 15 amino acids long. Germline assignment: CDR1 DFQATT and CDR2 SNEGSKA (reference sequence). The V gene end was trimmed by 5 bases and the J gene end by 11 bases; junction bases not matched to a gene: 20. CDR3 loop: CSACPDRVSFGEQYF. CDR3 nucleotides: TGCAGTGCTTGCCCAGACAGGGTTTCTTTTGGTGAGCAGTACTTC.

Many counts were recorded for this clonotype. The V and J genes are TRBV27 and TRBJ2-1; maybe TRBD1 (5 bases). The V end lost 5 bases, the J end lost 10 bases, and 18 bases lay between the germline ends. Germline V gene data show CDR1 as MNHEY and CDR2 as SMNVEV (reference sequence). This CDR3 has 14 residues. The CDR3, as DNA: TGTGCCAGCAGTCTAATCCTGGGGCGCGAGGAGCAGTTCTTC. This codes for CASSLILGREEQFF.

Many counts were recorded for this clonotype. This rearrangement joins TRBV12-3 or TRBV12-4 to TRBJ2-7; TRBD1 or TRBD2 may be the D gene (5 bases each). CDR3 size: 14 residues. V was shortened by 5 bases and J by 4 bases, with 15 bases between the two germline ends. CDR3 amino acids: CASSGENWGYEQYF. For the CDR3, the DNA is TGTGCCAGCAGTGGGGAAAATTGGGGGTACGAGCAGTACTTC.

This clonotype has a count of ten or more. The chain joins TRBV30 to TRBJ2-5, with no clear D. Per germline, CDR1 GTSNPN and CDR2 SVGIG (reference sequence). The ends were cut back, 0 bases at V and 4 bases at J, with 6 bases in the middle. The CDR3 runs 12 residues. Here the CDR3 DNA reads TGTGCCTGGAGTGTACTGGGAGAGACCCAGTACTTC. Translated, it gives CAWSVLGETQYF.

This sequence joins TRBV7-9 and TRBJ2-5; TRBD2 matches 9 bases. The CDR3 contains 15 residues. The germline CDR1 and CDR2 sequences are SEHNR and FQNEAQ (reference sequence). V trimming: 5 bases; J trimming: 5 bases; junction bases outside the gene matches: 9. The CDR3 sequence: CASSETGTSIETQYF. DNA for the CDR3: TGTGCCAGCAGCGAAACCGGGACTAGCATCGAGACCCAGTACTTC.

The J gene is TRBJ1-2, the V gene TRBV9, with unresolved D. Per the germline V gene, CDR1 is SGDLS and CDR2 is YYNGEE. The CDR3 is 14 residues long. Trimming took 4 bases from V and 6 from J, leaving 16 bases between them. The CDR3 region is CASSPRPLSDGYTF. DNA of the CDR3: TGTGCCAGCAGCCCTCGACCACTGTCGGATGGCTACACCTTC.

This clonotype was counted many times. The genes are TRBV12-3 or TRBV12-4 and TRBJ2-5; the match to TRBD1 covers 8 bases. The J segment lost 7 bases and the V segment lost 6 bases, leaving 7 bases of the junction unmatched. This CDR3 has 13 amino acids. The CDR3 DNA sequence: TGTGCCAGCAGCCGACAGGGGTTGGCGACCCAGTACTTC. This gives the protein CASSRQGLATQYF.

This clonotype was observed many times. V gene TRBV5-8 combines with J gene TRBJ2-4, with D hard to call. CDR1 and CDR2 from the germline V gene are SGHTS and YDEGEE. The CDR3 totals 14 residues. V was pared by 4 bases and J by 16 bases, with 24 bases between. Here the CDR3 reads CASSLTGPPKMPYF. CDR3 bases: TGTGCCAGCAGCCTGACCGGGCCCCCCAAGATGCCTTACTTC.

This clonotype was seen repeatedly, ten times or more. The V call is TRBV20-1, the J call TRBJ2-1, with D possibly being TRBD2 (5 bases). The CDR3 loop spans 16 amino acids. The V end lost 6 bases, the J end lost 0 bases, and 18 bases lay between the germline ends. The germline V gene encodes CDR1 DFQATT and CDR2 SNEGSKA (reference sequence). Here the CDR3 reads CSAAPRTAGSYNEQFF. In DNA, the CDR3 is TGCAGTGCGGCACCCAGGACTGCGGGCTCCTACAATGAGCAGTTCTTC.

This clonotype has at least ten counts. The chain links TRBV19 to TRBJ2-2; 7 bases line up with TRBD1. The J segment lost 3 bases and the V segment lost 4 bases, leaving 2 bases of the junction unmatched. The CDR3 runs 14 residues. CDR1 LNHDA and CDR2 SQIVND come from the germline V gene (reference sequence). The CDR3 DNA sequence: TGTGCCAGTAGTAAAGGACAGGACACCGGGGAGCTGTTTTTT. It encodes CASSKGQDTGELFF.

At least ten counts were recorded for this clonotype. This chain uses TRBV6-2 or TRBV6-3 with TRBJ2-1, with 12 bases aligning to TRBD2. J was trimmed by 4 bases and V by 5 bases; bases with no gene match: 6. The CDR3 runs 16 residues. Germline V gives CDR1 MNHEY, CDR2 SVGEGT. CDR3 loop: CASSNLAGGPYNEQFF. In nucleotides, the CDR3 is TGTGCCAGCAGTAACCTAGCGGGAGGGCCGTACAATGAGCAGTTCTTC.

The V gene is TRBV11-1, the J gene TRBJ2-3, with 8 bases fitting TRBD2. Germline V gene sequence: CDR1 SGHAT, CDR2 FQDESV (reference sequence). CDR3 size: 15 residues. V gave up 11 bases and J gave up 2 bases; unmatched junction bases: 12. The DNA of the CDR3 is TGTGCCGCCCAGAGGACAGCGGGGGCCACAGATACGCAGTATTTT. As protein: CAAQRTAGATDTQYF.

This chain uses TRBV18 with TRBJ1-5, with TRBD1 matching 7 bases. The CDR3 length is 19 residues. Per germline, CDR1 KGHSH and CDR2 LQKENI. The trim removed 1 base at V and 0 bases at J, leaving 12 bases unmatched. The DNA for the CDR3 is TGTGCCAGCTCACCACTTCACGGGGCAGGGGGTTATAGCAATCAGCCCCAGCATTTT. This encodes CASSPLHGAGGYSNQPQHF.

This clonotype was seen ten or more times. The chain links TRBV20-1 to TRBJ1-1; D remains ambiguous. The germline CDR1 and CDR2 sequences are DFQATT and SNEGSKA (reference sequence). This CDR3 is built from 12 residues. Trimming pared 1 base from V and 8 bases from J, leaving 11 bases between. The CDR3 loop reads CSARVGRVEAFF. CDR3 nucleotide sequence: TGCAGTGCTAGAGTAGGACGCGTGGAAGCTTTCTTT.

The CDR3 coding sequence is TGCAGCGTTGGAAGTTGGTGGACATCCACTGAAGCTTTCTTT. Protein product: CSVGSWWTSTEAFF. The rearrangement joins TRBV29-1 to TRBJ1-1; possible D gene TRBD1, 5 bases. Germline CDR1 is SQVTM and CDR2 is ANQGSEA. V was pared by 4 bases and J by 4 bases, with 16 bases between. This CDR3 is 14 amino acids long. The entire variable domain, with the rest obtained from reference TRBV29-1 and TRBJ1-1, is as follows: SAVISQKPSRDICQRGTSLTIQCQVDSQVTMMFWYRQQPGQSLTLIATANQGSEATYESGFVIDKFPISRPNLTFSTLTVSNMSPEDSSIYLCSVGSWWTSTEAFFGQGTRLTVV.

Notes on this clonotype: Likely a read error: the CDR3 ends without its conserved phenylalanine or tryptophan. The V and J genes are TRBV11-2 and TRBJ2-5; the D is unclear. Trimming stripped 2 bases from V and 5 bases from J, with 9 bases between. CDR1 and CDR2 from the germline V gene are SGHAT and FQNNGV. This CDR3 contains 13 residues. In nucleotides, the CDR3 is TGTGCCAGCAGCTTACGACTGTGGGAGACCCAGTACTCC. It is translated as CASSLRLWETQYS.

This clonotype was seen at least ten times. The CDR3 bases are TGTGCCAGCAGTCGACCGACAGGGATCTCTGGAAACACCATATATTTT. It encodes CASSRPTGISGNTIYF. This chain links TRBV12-3 or TRBV12-4 with TRBJ1-3, with 7 bases aligning to TRBD1. Trimming cost V 5 bases and J 0 bases; bases outside gene matches: 7. The length of the CDR3 is 16 residues.

The chain employs TRBV5-1 and TRBJ2-5; a possible D gene is TRBD2 (6 bases). From germline, CDR1 is SGHRS and CDR2 YFSETQ. V was trimmed by 5 bases and J by 3 bases, leaving 14 bases between them. The CDR3 runs 14 residues. In nucleotides, the CDR3 is TGCGCCAGCAGGCCAGTGGGGGGAGAAGAGACCCAGTACTTC. It encodes CASRPVGGEETQYF.